The 14 T cell receptor beta chains in this list originate from one sample, sequenced in a study of human T cells and chemical hapten exposure. One entry per CDR3 protein results from TCRdb running MiXCR on the RACE reads. The sample contains 85,000 to 100,000 distinct CDR3 sequences, about 28% of which appear only once. Time point: patch test 3, about 24 weeks after DPC sensitization. Sample treatment: therapeutic diphenylcyclopropenone sensitization with weekly scalp DPC. Sequenced here: whole blood, sampled in connection with sensitization to the hapten diphenylcyclopropenone (DPC). Receptors originate from a man between 35 and 55 years old with alopecia areata. Some clones in this sample may be carry-over from other donors' samples.

The chain couples TRBV20-1 to TRBJ2-3; perhaps TRBD1 as D (6 bases). Trimming removed 6 bases at V and 2 bases at J, with 18 bases between. The CDR3 totals 15 residues. Germline CDR1 reads DFQATT; CDR2 reads SNEGSKA (reference sequence). CDR3 sequence reads: CSAPGRGGITDTQYF. DNA for the CDR3: TGCAGTGCCCCGGGAAGAGGGGGAATCACAGATACGCAGTATTTT.

J is TRBJ2-4 and V is TRBV5-6; D is undetermined. V dropped 3 bases and J dropped 8 bases, with 15 bases sitting between them. Germline V lookup: CDR1 SGHDT, CDR2 YYEEEE. The CDR3 totals 14 residues. CDR3 sequence (DNA): TGTGCCAGCAGCTCCCCGATATGGAAAGACATTCAGTACTTC. It translates to CASSSPIWKDIQYF.

The rearrangement joins TRBV20-1 to TRBJ2-3, with D unresolved. The CDR3 loop spans 14 amino acids. In germline, CDR1 is DFQATT, CDR2 SNEGSKA (reference sequence). Trimming left V 1 base short and J 4 bases short, with 12 bases between. The CDR3 nucleotides are TGCAGTGCTAGAGTCGATTTGGGCCCAGATACGCAGTATTTT. It encodes CSARVDLGPDTQYF.

This chain links TRBV6-2 or TRBV6-3 with TRBJ1-6; D remains unclear. Trimming pared 0 bases from V and 7 bases from J, leaving 13 bases between. This CDR3 is 16 amino acids long. Germline CDR1 and CDR2: MNHEY and SVGEGT. In nucleotides, the CDR3 is TGTGCCAGCAGTTACTCTCCGAGACAAAGGAATTCACCCCTCCACTTT. This gives the protein CASSYSPRQRNSPLHF.

This clonotype has a handful of counts. The V and J genes are TRBV5-1 and TRBJ2-5, with 7 bases aligning to TRBD2. This CDR3 comprises 13 residues. CDR1 is SGHRS, CDR2 YFSETQ, per germline. The J segment lost 5 bases and the V segment lost 3 bases, leaving 4 bases of the junction unmatched. CDR3: CASSSLAEETQYF. The DNA for the CDR3 is TGCGCCAGCAGCTCTCTAGCGGAGGAGACCCAGTACTTC.

This chain uses TRBV7-3 with TRBJ2-1, with a possible D match to TRBD2 (5 bases). V lost 5 bases, J lost 7 bases, and 12 bases lay in between. The CDR3 totals 13 residues. Per germline, CDR1 SGHTA and CDR2 FQGTGA. The CDR3 loop reads CASSIARENEQFF. The CDR3 DNA is TGTGCCAGCAGCATCGCTAGGGAGAATGAGCAGTTCTTC.

The chain uses TRBV11-1 and TRBJ2-1; 13 nucleotides agree with TRBD2. V was pared by 4 bases and J by 9 bases, with 9 bases of the junction left unmatched. The CDR3 totals 16 residues. Germline CDR1 and CDR2: SGHAT and FQDESV (reference sequence). The CDR3 reads CASSSRTSGSFGEQFF. The DNA for the CDR3 is TGTGCCAGCAGCTCCCGGACTAGCGGGAGTTTTGGTGAGCAGTTCTTC. The whole variable domain, filled in from reference TRBV11-1 and TRBJ2-1, reads EAEVAQSPRYKITEKSQAVAFWCDPISGHATLYWYRQILGQGPELLVQFQDESVVDDSQLPKDRFSAERLKGVDSTLKIQPAELGDSAMYLCASSSRTSGSFGEQFFGPGTRLTVL.

To note about this clonotype: Sequence at one end of the junction differs from germline and may be a read error. V and J are TRBV6-5 and TRBJ1-2, with TRBD1 matching over 10 bases. CDR1 and CDR2 (germline): MNHEY, SVGAGI. This CDR3 region has 15 residues. The CDR3: CASSRAGQGNYGDTF. The CDR3 coding sequence is TGTGCCAGCAGCCGAGCGGGACAGGGGAACTATGGCGACACCTTC.

In its sample, this clonotype was seen a few times. The genes are TRBV6-5 and TRBJ2-1; TRBD2 is a possible D gene (5 bases). V lost 6 bases to trimming and J lost 3 bases, with 9 bases between them. There are 13 residues in the CDR3. Germline CDR1 MNHEY, CDR2 SVGAGI. CDR3 sequence (DNA): TGTGCCAGCAGACTCACTAGCTACAATGAGCAGTTCTTC. Amino acid sequence: CASRLTSYNEQFF.

A few counts support this clonotype. This chain joins TRBV6-6 and TRBJ1-1, with D unresolved. The germline V and J ends were trimmed by 6 bases and 2 bases, with 10 bases remaining between them. Germline CDR1 is MNHNY and CDR2 is SVGAGI (reference sequence). The CDR3 loop spans 13 amino acids. The CDR3 DNA reads TGTGCCAGCAGCCAGACCTCAAACACTGAAGCTTTCTTT. This translates into CASSQTSNTEAFF.

The table lists this clonotype with many counts. The V gene is TRBV12-3 or TRBV12-4, the J gene TRBJ1-5; the D is unclear. V dropped 8 bases and J dropped 5 bases, with 16 bases sitting between them. This CDR3 has 14 amino acids. In nucleotides, the CDR3 is TGTGCCAGCCGAAACGGAAGGGATGATCAGCCCCAGCATTTT. It translates to CASRNGRDDQPQHF.

The V gene is TRBV19, the J gene TRBJ2-7, with 10 bases identical to TRBD1. This CDR3 spans 15 amino acids. Germline CDR1 LNHDA, CDR2 SQIVND (reference sequence). The trim removed 4 bases at V and 2 bases at J, leaving 5 bases unmatched. The CDR3 region is CASSRGGQGAYEQYF. CDR3 DNA sequence: TGTGCCAGTAGTAGAGGCGGACAGGGGGCCTACGAGCAGTACTTC.

The chain is built from TRBV6-2 or TRBV6-3 and TRBJ2-7, with D perhaps TRBD2 (5 bases). Trimming took off 0 bases at V and 2 bases at J, with 11 bases between the two ends. The CDR3 is 15 amino acids. CDR1 and CDR2 (germline): MNHEY, SVGEGT. CDR3 region: CASSYSKGAPYEQYF. The DNA of the CDR3 is TGTGCCAGCAGTTACTCGAAGGGAGCTCCCTACGAGCAGTACTTC.

This clonotype was recorded many times. The chain has TRBV29-1 and TRBJ2-7, with D tentatively TRBD1 (5 bases). Trimming removed 5 bases from V and 7 bases from J, with 9 bases in between. CDR1 is SQVTM and CDR2 is ANQGSEA in the germline V gene. The CDR3 covers 10 residues. CDR3 bases: TGCAGCGTTAAAGGGGTTGAGCAGTACTTC. Its protein product is CSVKGVEQYF.